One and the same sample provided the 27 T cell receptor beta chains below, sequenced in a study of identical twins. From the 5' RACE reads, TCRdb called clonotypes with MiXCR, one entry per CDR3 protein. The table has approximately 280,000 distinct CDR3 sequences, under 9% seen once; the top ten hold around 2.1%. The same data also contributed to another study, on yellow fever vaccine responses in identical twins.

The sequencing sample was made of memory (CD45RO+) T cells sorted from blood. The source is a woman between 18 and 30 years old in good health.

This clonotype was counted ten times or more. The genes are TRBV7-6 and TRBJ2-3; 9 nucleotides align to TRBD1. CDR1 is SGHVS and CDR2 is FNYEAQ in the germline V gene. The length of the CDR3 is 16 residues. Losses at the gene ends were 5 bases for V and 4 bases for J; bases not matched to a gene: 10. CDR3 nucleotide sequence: TGTGCCAGCAGCCCCTGGAGGACAGGGGTGTCAGATACGCAGTATTTT. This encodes CASSPWRTGVSDTQYF. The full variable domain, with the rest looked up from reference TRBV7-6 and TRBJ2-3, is GAGVSQSPRYKVTKRGQDVALRCDPISGHVSLYWYRQALGQGPEFLTYFNYEAQQDKSGLPNDRFSAERPEGSISTLTIQRTEQRDSAMYRCASSPWRTGVSDTQYFGPGTRLTVL.

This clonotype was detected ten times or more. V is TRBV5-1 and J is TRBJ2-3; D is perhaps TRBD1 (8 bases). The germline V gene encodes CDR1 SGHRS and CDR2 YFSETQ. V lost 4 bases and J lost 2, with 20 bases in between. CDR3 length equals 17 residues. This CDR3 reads CASSGAGQVKITDTQYF. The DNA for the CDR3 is TGCGCCAGCAGCGGAGCGGGACAGGTTAAGATCACAGATACGCAGTATTTT.

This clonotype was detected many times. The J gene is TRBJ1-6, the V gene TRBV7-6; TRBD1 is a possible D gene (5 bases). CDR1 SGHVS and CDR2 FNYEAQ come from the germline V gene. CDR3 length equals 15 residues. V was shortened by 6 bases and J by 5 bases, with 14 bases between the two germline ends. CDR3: CASRPGSDNNSPLHF. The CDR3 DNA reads TGTGCCAGCAGACCAGGGTCGGATAATAATTCACCCCTCCACTTT. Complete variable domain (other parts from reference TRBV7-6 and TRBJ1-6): GAGVSQSPRYKVTKRGQDVALRCDPISGHVSLYWYRQALGQGPEFLTYFNYEAQQDKSGLPNDRFSAERPEGSISTLTIQRTEQRDSAMYRCASRPGSDNNSPLHFGNGTRLTVT.

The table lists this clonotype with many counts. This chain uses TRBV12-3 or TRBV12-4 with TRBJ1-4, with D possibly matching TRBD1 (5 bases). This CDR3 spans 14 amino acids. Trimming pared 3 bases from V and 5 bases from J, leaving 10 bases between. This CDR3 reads CASSFKGMNEKLFF. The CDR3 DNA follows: TGTGCCAGCAGTTTTAAGGGGATGAATGAAAAACTGTTTTTT.

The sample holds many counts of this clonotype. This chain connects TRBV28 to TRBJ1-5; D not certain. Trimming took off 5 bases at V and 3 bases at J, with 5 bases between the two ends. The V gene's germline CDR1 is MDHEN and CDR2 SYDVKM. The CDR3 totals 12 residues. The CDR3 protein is CASSDPNQPQHF. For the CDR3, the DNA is TGTGCCAGCAGTGACCCCAATCAGCCCCAGCATTTT.

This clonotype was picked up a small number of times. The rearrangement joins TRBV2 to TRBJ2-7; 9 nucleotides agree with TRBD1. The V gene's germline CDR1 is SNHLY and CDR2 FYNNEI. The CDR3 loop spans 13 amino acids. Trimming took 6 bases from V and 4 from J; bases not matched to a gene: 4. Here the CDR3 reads CASRGTGSYEQYV. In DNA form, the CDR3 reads TGTGCCAGCAGGGGGACAGGGTCTTACGAGCAGTACGTC.

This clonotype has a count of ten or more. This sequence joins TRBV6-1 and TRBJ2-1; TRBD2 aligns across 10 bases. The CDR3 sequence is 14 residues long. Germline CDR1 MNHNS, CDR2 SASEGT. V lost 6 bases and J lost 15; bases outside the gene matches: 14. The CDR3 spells CASRSGTSDRQPFF. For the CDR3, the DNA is TGTGCCAGCAGATCCGGGACTAGCGACAGACAGCCGTTCTTC.

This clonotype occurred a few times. CDR3 protein: CASSIGGQHQPQHF. The CDR3 nucleotides read TGTGCCAGTAGTATCGGGGGGCAGCATCAGCCCCAGCATTTT. The chain recombines TRBV19 with TRBJ1-5; D might be TRBD1 (6 bases). This CDR3 comprises 14 residues. Germline CDR1 and CDR2: LNHDA and SQIVND (reference sequence). The germline V and J ends were trimmed by 3 bases and 5 bases, with 11 bases remaining between them.

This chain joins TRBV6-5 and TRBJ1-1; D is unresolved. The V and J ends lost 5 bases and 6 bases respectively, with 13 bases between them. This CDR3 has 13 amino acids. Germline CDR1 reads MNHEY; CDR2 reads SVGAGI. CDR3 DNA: TGTGCCAGCAGTACTGGCTCCCCACCTGAAGCTTTCTTT. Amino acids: CASSTGSPPEAFF.

CDR3 region: CASSLSESPLHF. The CDR3 DNA reads TGTGCCAGCAGCTTAAGCGAATCACCCCTCCACTTT. V gene TRBV11-2 combines with J gene TRBJ1-6; D gene ambiguous. The CDR3 is made up of 12 amino acids. The germline gives CDR1 SGHAT, CDR2 FQNNGV. The V and J ends lost 2 bases and 10 bases respectively, with 6 bases between them. Based on the CDR3 plus reference TRBV11-2 and TRBJ1-6, the full variable domain is EAGVAQSPRYKIIEKRQSVAFWCNPISGHATLYWYQQILGQGPKLLIQFQNNGVVDDSQLPKDRFSAERLKGVDSTLKIQPAKLEDSAVYLCASSLSESPLHFGNGTRLTVT.

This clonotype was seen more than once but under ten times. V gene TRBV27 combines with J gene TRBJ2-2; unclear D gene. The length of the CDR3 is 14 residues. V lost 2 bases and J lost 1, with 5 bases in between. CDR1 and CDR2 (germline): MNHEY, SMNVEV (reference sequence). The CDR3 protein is CASSLGMNTGELFF. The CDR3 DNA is TGTGCCAGCAGTTTAGGGATGAACACCGGGGAGCTGTTTTTT.

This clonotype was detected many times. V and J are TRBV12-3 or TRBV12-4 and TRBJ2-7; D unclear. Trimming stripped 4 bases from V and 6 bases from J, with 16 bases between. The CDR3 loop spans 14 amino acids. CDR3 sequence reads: CASSYSQVFSEQYF. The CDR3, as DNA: TGTGCCAGCAGTTATTCCCAGGTGTTTAGCGAGCAGTACTTC.

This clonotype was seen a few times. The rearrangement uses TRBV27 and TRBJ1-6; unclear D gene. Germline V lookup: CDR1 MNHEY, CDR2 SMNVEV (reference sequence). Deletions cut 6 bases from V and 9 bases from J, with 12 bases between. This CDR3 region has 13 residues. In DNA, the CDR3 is TGTGCCAGCAGCGGACTGACTCGTTCACCCCTCCACTTT. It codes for CASSGLTRSPLHF.

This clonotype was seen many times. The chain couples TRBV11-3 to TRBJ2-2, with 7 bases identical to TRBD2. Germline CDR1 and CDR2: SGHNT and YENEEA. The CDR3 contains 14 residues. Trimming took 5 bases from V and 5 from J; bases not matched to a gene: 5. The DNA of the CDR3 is TGTGCCAGCAGCATTGCCGGGGGGACCGGGGAGCTGTTTTTT. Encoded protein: CASSIAGGTGELFF.

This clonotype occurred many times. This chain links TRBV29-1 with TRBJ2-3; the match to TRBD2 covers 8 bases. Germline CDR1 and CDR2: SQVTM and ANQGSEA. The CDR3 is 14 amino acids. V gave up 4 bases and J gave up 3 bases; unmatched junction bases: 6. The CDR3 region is CSVAGGARTDTQYF. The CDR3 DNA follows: TGCAGCGTTGCCGGGGGGGCGCGGACAGATACGCAGTATTTT.

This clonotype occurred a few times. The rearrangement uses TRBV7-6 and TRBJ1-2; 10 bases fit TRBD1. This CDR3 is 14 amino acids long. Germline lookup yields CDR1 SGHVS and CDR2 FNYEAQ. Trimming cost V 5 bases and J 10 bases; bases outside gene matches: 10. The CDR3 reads CASSDTWTGGVYTF. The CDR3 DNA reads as TGTGCCAGCAGCGACACTTGGACAGGGGGTGTCTACACCTTC.

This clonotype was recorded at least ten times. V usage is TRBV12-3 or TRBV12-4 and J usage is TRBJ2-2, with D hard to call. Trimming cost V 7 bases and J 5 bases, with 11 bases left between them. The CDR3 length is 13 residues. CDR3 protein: CASTADGTGELFF. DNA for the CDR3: TGTGCCAGCACCGCCGACGGTACCGGGGAGCTGTTTTTT.

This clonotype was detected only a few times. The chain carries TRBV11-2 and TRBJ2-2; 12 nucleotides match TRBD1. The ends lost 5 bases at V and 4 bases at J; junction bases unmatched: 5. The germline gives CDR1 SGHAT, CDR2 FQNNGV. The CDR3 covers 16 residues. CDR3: CASSHRDRGLTGELFF. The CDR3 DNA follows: TGTGCCAGCAGCCACCGGGACAGGGGGCTCACCGGGGAGCTGTTTTTT.

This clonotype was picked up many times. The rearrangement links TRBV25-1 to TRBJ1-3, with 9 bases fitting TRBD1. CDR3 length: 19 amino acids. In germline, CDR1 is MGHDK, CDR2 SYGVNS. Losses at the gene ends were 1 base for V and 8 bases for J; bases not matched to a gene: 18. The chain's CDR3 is CASSESKRKQGAKSDTIYF. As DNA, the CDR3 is TGTGCCAGCAGTGAATCAAAGAGAAAACAGGGGGCGAAGAGCGACACCATATATTTT.

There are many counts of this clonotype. Here the CDR3 reads CASSLVRGENEQFF. The CDR3 nucleotides read TGTGCCAGCAGTTTAGTCAGGGGAGAGAATGAGCAGTTCTTC. The J gene is TRBJ2-1, the V gene TRBV28; D perhaps matches TRBD1 (6 bases). The V end lost 2 bases, the J end lost 7 bases, and 12 bases lay between the germline ends. The CDR3 spans 14 residues. Germline CDR1 MDHEN, CDR2 SYDVKM.

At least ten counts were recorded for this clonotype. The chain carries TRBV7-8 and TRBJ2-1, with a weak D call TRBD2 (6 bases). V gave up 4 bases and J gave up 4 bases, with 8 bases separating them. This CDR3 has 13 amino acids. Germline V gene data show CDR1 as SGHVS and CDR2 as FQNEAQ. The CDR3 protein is CASSSTRYNEQFF. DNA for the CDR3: TGTGCCAGCAGCTCGACTAGATACAATGAGCAGTTCTTC. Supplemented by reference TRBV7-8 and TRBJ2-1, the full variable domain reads GAGVSQSPRYKVAKRGQDVALRCDPISGHVSLFWYQQALGQGPEFLTYFQNEAQLDKSGLPSDRFFAERPEGSVSTLKIQRTQQEDSAVYLCASSSTRYNEQFFGPGTRLTVL.

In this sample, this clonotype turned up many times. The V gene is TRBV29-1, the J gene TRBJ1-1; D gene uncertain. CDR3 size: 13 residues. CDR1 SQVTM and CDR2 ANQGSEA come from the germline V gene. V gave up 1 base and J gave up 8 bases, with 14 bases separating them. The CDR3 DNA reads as TGCAGCGTTGAAGCAAGGGCCCTAGGGGAAGCTTTCTTT. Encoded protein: CSVEARALGEAFF.

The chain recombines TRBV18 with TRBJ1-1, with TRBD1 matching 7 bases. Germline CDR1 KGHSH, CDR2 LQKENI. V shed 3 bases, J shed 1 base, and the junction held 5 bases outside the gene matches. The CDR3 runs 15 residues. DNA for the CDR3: TGTGCCAGCTCACCTCAACAGGGGAGGAACACTGAAGCTTTCTTT. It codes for CASSPQQGRNTEAFF.

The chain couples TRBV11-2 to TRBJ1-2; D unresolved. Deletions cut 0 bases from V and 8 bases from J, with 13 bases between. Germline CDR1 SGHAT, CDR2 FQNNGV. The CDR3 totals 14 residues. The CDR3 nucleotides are TGTGCCAGCAGCTTAGAGGCAGGAAGAATCGGCTACACCTTC. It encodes CASSLEAGRIGYTF.

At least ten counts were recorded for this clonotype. In DNA form, the CDR3 reads TGCGCCAGCAGCTTGGGAAGACAGGGGTACAATGAGCAGTTCTTC. This sequence encodes CASSLGRQGYNEQFF. This chain links TRBV5-1 with TRBJ2-1; TRBD1 aligns across 8 bases. CDR1 and CDR2 (germline): SGHRS, YFSETQ. With V trimmed by 0 bases and J by 4 bases, 3 bases remained unmatched. The length of the CDR3 is 15 residues.

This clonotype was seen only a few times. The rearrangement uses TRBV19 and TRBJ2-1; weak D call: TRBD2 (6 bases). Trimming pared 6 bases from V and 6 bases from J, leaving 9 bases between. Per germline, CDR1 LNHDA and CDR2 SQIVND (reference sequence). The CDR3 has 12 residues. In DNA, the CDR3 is TGTGCCAGTAGAAAGACTAGCAATGAGCAGTTCTTC. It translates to CASRKTSNEQFF.

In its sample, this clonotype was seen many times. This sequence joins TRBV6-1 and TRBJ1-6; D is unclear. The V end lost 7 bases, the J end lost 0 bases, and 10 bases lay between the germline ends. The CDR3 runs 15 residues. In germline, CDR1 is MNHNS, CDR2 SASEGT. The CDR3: CASKLTSSYNSPLHF. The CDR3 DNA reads TGTGCCAGCAAACTGACGAGCTCCTATAATTCACCCCTCCACTTT.